This T cell receptor (beta chain) was sequenced in a study of CXCR3-negative and CXCR3-positive naive CD8 T cells. Overall study: The libraries together contributed some 150 million TRB reads, each supplying about 1.5 +/- 0.3 million.

The germline V gene has CDR1 MNHEY and CDR2 SVGAGI. The CDR3 runs to 12 residues. Triplicate sorting captured about 300,000 cells each from every CD8+ T cell subset. Notes on this clonotype: No antigen is known for it.

Study-wide findings and caveats: Comparably high diversity was seen in both naive subsets, and much lower diversity in memory CD8+ cells. CXCR3-negative naive cells had less hydrophobic TRB CDR3s than did CXCR3-positive naive cells.

The authors made the TRB cDNA libraries by 5' RACE using UMI labels. TCRdb reprocessed the 5' RACE reads and reports one entry per CDR3 protein, with no DNA. The sample table includes over 50,000 distinct CDR3 sequences. This chain connects TRBV6-5 to TRBJ2-1; TCRdb's assignment of TRBD2 cannot be checked, as there is no DNA. Input material: naive CXCR3+ CD8+ T cells from blood. Documented subset: CD45RO-CCR7+CD27+CD95- naive CD8+ T cells expressing CXCR3 (TNR3+). This receptor was taken from a human donor in good health. Some clones in this sample may be carry-over from other donors' samples. The CDR3 reads CASSRLAGEQFF.